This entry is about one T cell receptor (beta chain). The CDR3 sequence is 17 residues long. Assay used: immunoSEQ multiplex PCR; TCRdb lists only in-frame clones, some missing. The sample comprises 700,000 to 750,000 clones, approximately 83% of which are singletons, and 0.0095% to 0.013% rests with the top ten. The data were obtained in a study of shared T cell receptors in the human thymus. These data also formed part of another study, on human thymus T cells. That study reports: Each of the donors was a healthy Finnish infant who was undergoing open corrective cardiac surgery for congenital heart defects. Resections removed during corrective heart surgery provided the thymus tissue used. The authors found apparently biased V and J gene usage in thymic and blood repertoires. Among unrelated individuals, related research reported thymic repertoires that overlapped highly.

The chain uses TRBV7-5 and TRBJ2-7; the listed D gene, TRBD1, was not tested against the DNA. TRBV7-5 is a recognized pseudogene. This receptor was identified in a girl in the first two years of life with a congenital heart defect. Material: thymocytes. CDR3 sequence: CARSSPRDRVFSEEQYF. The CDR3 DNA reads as TGTGCCAGAAGCTCCCCTCGGGACAGGGTCTTCTCGGAGGAGCAGTACTTC.